Following are 14 T cell receptor beta chains from one sample sequenced in a study of T cell responses to AZD1222 COVID-19 vaccine. The protocol was immunoSEQ multiplex PCR, while the TCRdb copy is restricted to in-frame clones and leaves out a portion. This sample has 60,000 to 75,000 clones; around 84% occur once, and the top ten carry 15% to 20%. Sequencing used peripheral blood, obtained on day 0 of AZD1222 vaccination. Every receptor here comes from an adult in good health.

V gene TRBV11-3 combines with J gene TRBJ2-1; TRBD2 matches 14 bases. Germline V gene data show CDR1 as SGHNT and CDR2 as YENEEA. This CDR3 is 15 amino acids long. Losses at the gene ends were 5 bases for V and 7 bases for J; bases not matched to a gene: 4. The CDR3 sequence is CASSRTSGRMNEQFF. CDR3 nucleotides: TGTGCCAGCAGCCGGACTAGCGGGAGGATGAATGAGCAGTTCTTC.

The rearrangement joins TRBV6-5 to TRBJ1-5; 8 nucleotides line up with TRBD1. V dropped 6 bases and J dropped 3; count of bases not matched to a gene: 7. The CDR3 is 15 amino acids. CDR1 is MNHEY, CDR2 SVGAGI, per germline. In DNA form, the CDR3 reads TGTGCCAGCAGCCAACAGGGGGATCCCAATCAGCCCCAGCATTTT. Translating it yields CASSQQGDPNQPQHF.

The chain uses TRBV7-2 and TRBJ1-1; the D gene is possibly TRBD1 (5 bases). The V end was cut by 2 bases, the J end by 0 bases, with 7 bases between. Germline V gene sequence: CDR1 SGHTA, CDR2 FQGNSA. This CDR3 is built from 14 residues. The CDR3 sequence: CASSLMTVNTEAFF. CDR3 in DNA: TGTGCCAGCAGCTTAATGACAGTGAACACTGAAGCTTTCTTT. The full variable domain, in which reference TRBV7-2 and TRBJ1-1 provide the parts outside the CDR3, is GAGVSQSPSNKVTEKGKDVELRCDPISGHTALYWYRQSLGQGLEFLIYFQGNSAPDKSGLPSDRFSAERTGGSVSTLTIQRTQQEDSAVYLCASSLMTVNTEAFFGQGTRLTVV.

The V gene is TRBV4-1, the J gene TRBJ1-1, with D possibly matching TRBD1 (5 bases). V lost 1 base, J lost 1 base, and 13 bases lay in between. CDR1 is MGHRA, CDR2 YSYEKL, per germline. This CDR3 contains 16 residues. This chain's CDR3 is CASSQGLQGRNTEAFF. DNA of the CDR3: TGCGCCAGCAGCCAAGGTCTCCAGGGCCGGAACACTGAAGCTTTCTTT.

The V gene is TRBV5-5, the J gene TRBJ2-2; 10 positions match TRBD2. This CDR3 has 17 residues. The junction had 6 bases not matched to a gene; V was cut back by 4 bases and J by 0 bases. The V gene's germline CDR1 is SGHKS and CDR2 YYEKEE (reference sequence). The CDR3 protein is CASSLLTSGANTGELFF. In DNA, the CDR3 is TGTGCCAGCAGCCTTCTTACTAGCGGGGCGAACACCGGGGAGCTGTTTTTT.

The chain joins TRBV2 to TRBJ1-6; no definite D call. Germline CDR1 and CDR2: SNHLY and FYNNEI. The V end lost 10 bases, the J end lost 5 bases, and 12 bases lay between the germline ends. The CDR3 extends over 13 amino acids. CDR3 sequence: CATMGSHNSPLHF. The CDR3 DNA reads as TGTGCCACCATGGGGTCGCATAATTCACCCCTCCACTTT.

The chain joins TRBV5-1 to TRBJ1-1; possibly TRBD1 for D (5 bases). The length of the CDR3 is 14 residues. Trimming shortened V by 2 bases and J by 1 base, and 9 bases separated the two germline ends. Germline V lookup: CDR1 SGHRS, CDR2 YFSETQ. In DNA, the CDR3 is TGCGCCAGCAGCTTCGCCGGGGGGAACACTGAAGCTTTCTTT. Its protein product is CASSFAGGNTEAFF.

The chain couples TRBV28 to TRBJ1-1, with 7 bases fitting TRBD1. V was clipped by 8 bases and J by 11 bases; unmatched bases: 11. Germline V gene sequence: CDR1 MDHEN, CDR2 SYDVKM. This CDR3 is 12 amino acids long. This chain's CDR3 is CASSRGDRRAFF. CDR3 in DNA: TGTGCCAGCTCCCGAGGGGACAGACGTGCTTTCTTT.

J is TRBJ1-2 and V is TRBV29-1; TRBD1 is a possible D gene (5 bases). CDR3 length: 15 residues. Germline CDR1 reads SQVTM; CDR2 reads ANQGSEA. The ends were cut back, 8 bases at V and 5 bases at J, with 24 bases in the middle. The CDR3 loop reads CSIPRGSLTLYGYTF. CDR3 DNA: TGCAGCATCCCAAGGGGATCTCTAACACTTTATGGCTACACCTTC.

This sequence joins TRBV4-3 and TRBJ2-6; D gene ambiguous. This CDR3 has 16 residues. Trimming shortened V by 0 bases and J by 0 bases, and 6 bases separated the two germline ends. Germline CDR1 is LGHNA and CDR2 is YSLEER. The CDR3 DNA reads as TGCGCCAGCAGCCAAGAGCGGTACTCTGGGGCCAACGTCCTGACTTTC. This gives the protein CASSQERYSGANVLTF.

This CDR3 reads CASSLGFRGRGTFF. As DNA, the CDR3 is TGTGCCAGCAGCTTAGGCTTCCGGGGGAGGGGAACTTTCTTT. V gene TRBV7-9 combines with J gene TRBJ1-1; D possibly corresponds to TRBD1 (5 bases). The V end was cut by 1 base, the J end by 12 bases, with 18 bases between. CDR3 size: 14 residues. Germline V lookup: CDR1 SEHNR, CDR2 FQNEAQ (reference sequence). The whole variable domain, filled in from reference TRBV7-9 and TRBJ1-1, reads DTGVSQNPRHKITKRGQNVTFRCDPISEHNRLYWYRQTLGQGPEFLTYFQNEAQLEKSRLLSDRFSAERPKGSFSTLEIQRTEQGDSAMYLCASSLGFRGRGTFFGQGTRLTVV.

The chain recombines TRBV6-2 or TRBV6-3 with TRBJ2-2; D call uncertain. The CDR3 has 17 residues. Trimming removed 2 bases from V and 5 bases from J, with 18 bases in between. CDR1 is MNHEY, CDR2 SVGEGT, per germline. The chain's CDR3 is CASSYPNHKVETGELFF. Written as DNA, the CDR3 is TGTGCCAGCAGTTACCCGAATCACAAGGTTGAGACCGGGGAGCTGTTTTTT.

This clone has just one count. The J gene is TRBJ1-2, the V gene TRBV12-3 or TRBV12-4; 10 bases are shared with TRBD1. This CDR3 is built from 13 residues. The V and J ends lost 3 bases and 12 bases, in that order; junction bases with no gene match: 7. CDR3 loop: CASSFGTGVRNTF. The CDR3 nucleotides read TGTGCCAGCAGTTTTGGGACAGGGGTCCGAAACACCTTC.

The rearrangement joins TRBV28 to TRBJ2-3, with TRBD2 identical over 8 bases. This CDR3 contains 15 residues. The germline V gene encodes CDR1 MDHEN and CDR2 SYDVKM. V shed 4 bases, J shed 6 bases, and the junction held 9 bases outside the gene matches. Here the CDR3 reads CASSWVSGSKDTQYF. The CDR3 nucleotides are TGTGCCAGCAGTTGGGTGAGCGGGAGTAAGGATACGCAGTATTTT.